Here is one T cell receptor beta chain with its context. Its ends do not fully match the called genes, so a read error is possible. Germline V gene data show CDR1 as SNHLY and CDR2 as FYNNEI. The CDR3 runs to 14 residues. Only in-frame clones appear in the TCRdb table, and some are missing; sequencing was by immunoSEQ multiplex PCR. The sample holds more than 140,000 clones, over 80% seen once. The data were obtained in a study of blood T cell repertoires in COVID-19. J is TRBJ1-2 and V is TRBV2, with D unresolved. The specimen sequenced was peripheral blood. This sequence originates from a human donor in a cohort sampled during active COVID-19. The CDR3 DNA follows: TGTGCCAGCAGCTTTCCTCCCCAGGAAAATGGCCACACCTTC. This sequence encodes CASSFPPQENGHTF. The full variable domain, with the rest looked up from reference TRBV2 and TRBJ1-2, is EPEVTQTPSHQVTQMGQEVILRCVPISNHLYFYWYRQILGQKVEFLVSFYNNEISEKSEIFDDQFSVERPDGSNFTLKIRSTKLEDSAMYFCASSFPPQENGHTFGSGTRLTVV.